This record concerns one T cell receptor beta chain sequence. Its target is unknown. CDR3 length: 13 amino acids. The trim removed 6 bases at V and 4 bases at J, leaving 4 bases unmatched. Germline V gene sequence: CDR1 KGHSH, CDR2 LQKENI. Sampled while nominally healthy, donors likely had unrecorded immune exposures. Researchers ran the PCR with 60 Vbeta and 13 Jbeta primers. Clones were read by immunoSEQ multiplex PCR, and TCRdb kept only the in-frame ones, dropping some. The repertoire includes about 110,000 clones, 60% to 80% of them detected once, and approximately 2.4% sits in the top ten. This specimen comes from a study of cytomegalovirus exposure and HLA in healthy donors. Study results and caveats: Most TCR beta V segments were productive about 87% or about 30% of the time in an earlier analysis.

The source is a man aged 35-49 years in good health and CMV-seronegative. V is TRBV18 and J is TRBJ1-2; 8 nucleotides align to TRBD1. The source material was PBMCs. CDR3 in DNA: TGTGCCAGCTCGGACAGGGAGACCTATGGCTACACCTTC. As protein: CASSDRETYGYTF. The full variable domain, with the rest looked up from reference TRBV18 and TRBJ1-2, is NAGVMQNPRHLVRRRGQEARLRCSPMKGHSHVYWYRQLPEEGLKFMVYLQKENIIDESGMPKERFSAEFPKEGPSILRIQQVVRGDSAAYFCASSDRETYGYTFGSGTRLTVV.